The 12 T cell receptor beta chains given below trace back to one sample, sequenced in a study of CD4 T cells in relation to SARS-CoV-2 and coronaviruses. No antigen has been identified for these receptors. TCRdb's table, derived via immunoSEQ multiplex PCR, lists solely in-frame clones and lacks some. The data hold some 46,000 clones, with 82% observed a single time. The sequencing input was naive CD4+ T cells from PBMCs, cultured in vitro. The subset is: naive CD4+ T cells isolated by negative enrichment. The receptor set was obtained from an adult with COVID-19.

This chain links TRBV2 with TRBJ1-6; unclear D gene. V dropped 4 bases and J dropped 0 bases, with 7 bases sitting between them. The CDR3 runs 15 residues. Germline lookup yields CDR1 SNHLY and CDR2 FYNNEI. The CDR3 protein is CASSVKSSYNSPLHF. The CDR3 nucleotides read TGTGCCAGCAGTGTCAAGAGCTCCTATAATTCACCCCTCCACTTT.

Here the CDR3 reads CAWSTTGETQYF. DNA of the CDR3: TGTGCCTGGAGTACGACCGGAGAGACCCAGTACTTC. V gene TRBV30 combines with J gene TRBJ2-5; D call uncertain. CDR3 length equals 12 residues. The germline gives CDR1 GTSNPN, CDR2 SVGIG (reference sequence). Trimming removed 2 bases from V and 4 bases from J, with 8 bases in between.

In the case of this clone: At one of its ends the junction is not consistent with the germline gene, which may arise from a read error. The chain links TRBV7-9 to TRBJ2-7, with unresolved D. CDR3 length: 14 residues. Germline assignment: CDR1 SEHNR and CDR2 FQNEAQ (reference sequence). As DNA, the CDR3 is TGTGTCAGCAACCTCCCCGGTGTCTCCTACGAGCAGTACTTC. Translation gives CVSNLPGVSYEQYF. The variable domain in full, completed from reference TRBV7-9 and TRBJ2-7, reads DTGVSQNPRHKITKRGQNVTFRCDPISEHNRLYWYRQTLGQGPEFLTYFQNEAQLEKSRLLSDRFSAERPKGSFSTLEIQRTEQGDSAMYLCVSNLPGVSYEQYFGPGTRLTVT.

The CDR3 DNA reads TGTGCCAGCAGGGCGAGTTTTCATCAGCCCCAGCATTTT. Its protein is CASRASFHQPQHF. The gene calls are TRBV7-2 and TRBJ1-5; D is undetermined. The CDR3 has 13 amino acids. Germline CDR1 SGHTA, CDR2 FQGNSA. Trimming shortened V by 6 bases and J by 5 bases, and 11 bases separated the two germline ends.

This clone has just one count. V gene TRBV28 combines with J gene TRBJ1-4, with D hard to call. The CDR3 is made up of 15 amino acids. Trimming removed 5 bases at V and 6 bases at J, with 16 bases between. Germline lookup yields CDR1 MDHEN and CDR2 SYDVKM. DNA for the CDR3: TGTGCCAGCAGTACGTCAGAAATGAAGGATGAAAAACTGTTTTTT. Its protein product is CASSTSEMKDEKLFF.

This chain uses TRBV7-8 with TRBJ1-3, with D uncertain. V shed 1 base and J shed 0 bases, with 13 bases lying between them. There are 17 residues in the CDR3. Germline V CDR1 and CDR2: SGHVS, FQNEAQ. In nucleotides, the CDR3 is TGTGCCAGCAGCTTAGAGCCGGTACAGCCCTCTGGAAACACCATATATTTT. It codes for CASSLEPVQPSGNTIYF.

The chain couples TRBV19 to TRBJ2-3; no reliable D call. The CDR3 is 12 amino acids. The V and J ends lost 4 bases and 4 bases respectively, with 6 bases between them. The V gene's germline CDR1 is LNHDA and CDR2 SQIVND (reference sequence). DNA of the CDR3: TGTGCCAGTAGTAACGACGCAGATACGCAGTATTTT. Translated, it gives CASSNDADTQYF.

V and J are TRBV30 and TRBJ2-5; D remains ambiguous. Trimming left V 0 bases short and J 2 bases short, with 7 bases between. This CDR3 region has 13 residues. Germline V CDR1 and CDR2: GTSNPN, SVGIG (reference sequence). The DNA for the CDR3 is TGTGCCTGGAGTGTAGGCGTTCAAGAGACCCAGTACTTC. Amino acids: CAWSVGVQETQYF. The full variable domain, rest sourced from reference TRBV30 and TRBJ2-5, is SQTIHQWPATLVQPVGSPLSLECTVEGTSNPNLYWYRQAAGRGLQLLFYSVGIGQISSEVPQNLSASRPQDRQFILSSKKLLLSDSGFYLCAWSVGVQETQYFGPGTRLLVL.

The chain joins TRBV19 to TRBJ1-5; TRBD1 might be the D (5 bases). The ends were cut back, 1 base at V and 3 bases at J, with 13 bases in the middle. The CDR3 sequence is 16 residues long. The germline V gene has CDR1 LNHDA and CDR2 SQIVND (reference sequence). The CDR3 sequence: CASSIGGTAFNQPQHF. In nucleotides, the CDR3 is TGTGCCAGTAGTATAGGGGGGACGGCGTTCAATCAGCCCCAGCATTTT.

The chain couples TRBV18 to TRBJ2-5, with D unresolved. Germline-derived CDR1 and CDR2 are KGHSH and LQKENI. The CDR3 runs to 11 residues. Trimming took 6 bases from V and 1 from J, leaving 3 bases between them. The CDR3 loop reads CASSPQETQYF. In nucleotides, the CDR3 is TGTGCCAGCTCCCCCCAAGAGACCCAGTACTTC. Full variable domain (missing parts from reference TRBV18 and TRBJ2-5): NAGVMQNPRHLVRRRGQEARLRCSPMKGHSHVYWYRQLPEEGLKFMVYLQKENIIDESGMPKERFSAEFPKEGPSILRIQQVVRGDSAAYFCASSPQETQYFGPGTRLLVL.

The gene calls are TRBV28 and TRBJ1-5, with a weak D call TRBD1 (6 bases). Germline V gene data show CDR1 as MDHEN and CDR2 as SYDVKM. V gave up 8 bases and J gave up 5 bases, with 13 bases separating them. This CDR3 spans 13 amino acids. The CDR3 region has the DNA TGTGCCAGCCTGCAAACAGGGCATCAGCCCCAGCATTTT. This codes for CASLQTGHQPQHF.

The V and J genes are TRBV3-1 (or the pseudogene TRBV3-2) and TRBJ2-7; D gene ambiguous. Per germline, CDR1 LGHDT and CDR2 YNNKEL (reference sequence). This CDR3 comprises 13 residues. V was trimmed by 1 base and J by 4 bases, leaving 8 bases between them. Here the CDR3 reads CASSQGTAYEQYF. CDR3 DNA sequence: TGTGCCAGCAGCCAAGGAACAGCATACGAGCAGTACTTC.